This T cell receptor beta chain was sequenced in a study of blood T cell repertoires in COVID-19. Study-level background: COVID-19 samples, acute and convalescent, were from the United States, Italy and Spain. PBMCs, B-cell-depleted T cells, or T cells provided the cDNA or gDNA that made up the material.

Original data processing: The authors estimated nucleated cell counts from reference gene primer amplification. Assay: immunoSEQ multiplex PCR; the TCRdb copy retains only in-frame clones and omits some. The V and J calls and clone size were taken over from that table, and D and trimming were inferred from the DNA. The sample records 150,000 to 200,000 clones, around 74% being singletons. The CDR3 runs 14 residues. Germline V gene data show CDR1 as SGHNT and CDR2 as YENEEA. V was shortened by 3 bases and J by 4 bases, with 13 bases between the two germline ends. This clone was observed a handful of times.

The specimen sequenced was peripheral blood. The TCR comes from a man between 65 and 80 years old with acute or convalescent COVID-19. V gene TRBV11-3 combines with J gene TRBJ2-7, with D perhaps matching TRBD1 (6 bases). CDR3 protein: CASSFRTEPYEQYF. DNA of the CDR3: TGTGCCAGCAGCTTTAGGACAGAACCATACGAGCAGTACTTC.